The T cell receptor (beta chain) described here comes from a study of T cell clonality in common variable immunodeficiency. Study-wide results and caveats: Common variable immunodeficiency TCR beta sequences reportedly had fewer deletions and N-nucleotide insertions.

This clone was picked up many times. The antigen is not known. The missing CDR3 end, 3 residues past where the read stops, is filled in from the germline J gene. Sequencing input was equivalent genomic DNA from CVID and controls. Produced via immunoSEQ multiplex PCR; TCRdb's table is partial and in-frame only. The table lists around 40,000 clones, with no singletons. Germline-derived CDR1 and CDR2 are SQVTM and ANQGSEA. The CDR3 extends over 11 amino acids. This clonotype was obtained from a person aged 18-70 years in good health. The chain recombines TRBV29-1 with TRBJ2-4; D is possibly TRBD2 (7 bases). The specimen was peripheral blood mononuclear cells. The CDR3 sequence is CSVRGASGQYF. CDR3 DNA, as far as it was read: TGCAGCGTTCGGGGGGCAAGTGGT. Full variable domain (remainder filled in from reference TRBV29-1 and TRBJ2-4): SAVISQKPSRDICQRGTSLTIQCQVDSQVTMMFWYRQQPGQSLTLIATANQGSEATYESGFVIDKFPISRPNLTFSTLTVSNMSPEDSSIYLCSVRGASGQYFGAGTRLSVL.